These 6 T cell receptor beta chains came from one sample sequenced in a study of early T cells in non-severe SARS-CoV-2 infection. TCRdb processed the 5' RACE reads anew with MiXCR; each CDR3 protein has one entry. Altogether approximately 70,000 distinct CDR3 sequences are present, about an eighth being singletons, with the ten largest covering 2.7%. Sequenced here: whole blood, sampled at baseline. These receptor sequences come from an adult who was a healthcare worker with PCR-confirmed SARS-CoV-2 infection or an uninfected control (not recorded which).

The gene calls are TRBV12-3 or TRBV12-4 and TRBJ2-5, with TRBD1 identical over 9 bases. J lost 2 bases, V lost 5 bases, and 3 bases had no gene match. The CDR3 is 14 amino acids. The CDR3 nucleotides read TGTGCCAGCAGTACAGGGGGCCCACAAGAGACCCAGTACTTC. This codes for CASSTGGPQETQYF.

This clonotype was seen many times. The chain joins TRBV20-1 to TRBJ1-1; perhaps TRBD1 as D (5 bases). The CDR3 totals 14 residues. The germline CDR1 and CDR2 sequences are DFQATT and SNEGSKA (reference sequence). Trimming cost V 6 bases and J 1 base, with 15 bases left between them. CDR3 DNA sequence: TGCAGTGCCCGCCCGGGGAGGGGGAACACTGAAGCTTTCTTT. Protein product: CSARPGRGNTEAFF.

The chain has TRBV11-2 and TRBJ2-3, with 9 nucleotides matching TRBD2. The length of the CDR3 is 16 residues. The germline V gene encodes CDR1 SGHAT and CDR2 FQNNGV. Trimming removed 4 bases from V and 2 bases from J; junction bases left unmatched: 7. The CDR3 DNA reads TGTGCCAGCAGCTACCAAGCGGGGGGCGACACAGATACGCAGTATTTT. It codes for CASSYQAGGDTDTQYF.

This clonotype appeared many times. The CDR3 reads CASSKDVGGYTF. In DNA, the CDR3 is TGTGCCAGCAGCAAGGACGTAGGCGGCTACACCTTC. The rearrangement joins TRBV5-5 to TRBJ1-2; D not certain. The V gene lost 4 bases and the J gene lost 8 bases, with 12 bases spanning the gap. Germline assignment: CDR1 SGHKS and CDR2 YYEKEE (reference sequence). The CDR3 has 12 residues.

This clonotype showed up just a few times. The J gene is TRBJ1-1, the V gene TRBV10-2; 10 bases fit TRBD1. CDR3 length equals 15 residues. The V gene end was trimmed by 5 bases and the J gene end by 8 bases; junction bases not matched to a gene: 11. Germline V gene lookup returns CDR1 WSHSY and CDR2 SAAADI. CDR3 in amino acids: CASSPNVPGQGEAFF. DNA for the CDR3: TGCGCCAGCAGTCCTAATGTCCCGGGACAGGGGGAAGCTTTCTTT.

This clonotype was detected many times. The chain links TRBV19 to TRBJ2-4, with D tentatively TRBD2 (6 bases). The CDR3 covers 13 residues. Germline values: CDR1 LNHDA, CDR2 SQIVND (reference sequence). V lost 2 bases and J lost 8, with 10 bases in between. The CDR3 DNA is TGTGCCAGTAGTATACGGAGGGAGGACATTCAGTACTTC. Translated, it gives CASSIRREDIQYF.